This T cell receptor beta chain was observed in a study of blood T cell repertoires in COVID-19. The wider study: Samples representing acute and convalescent COVID-19 were sourced from the United States, Italy and Spain. PBMCs, B-cell-depleted T cells, or T cells were the source of the cDNA or gDNA that made up the material.

CDR3 length equals 19 residues. CDR1 GTSNPN and CDR2 SVGIG come from the germline V gene (reference sequence). V lost 0 bases and J lost 1, with 19 bases in between. Per the authors' pipeline: How many nucleated cells were present was estimated from reference gene primer amplification. Here immunoSEQ multiplex PCR was the method, and the copy in TCRdb shows in-frame clones only, minus some. The V and J calls and the clone size are those of that table, but D and trimming were determined from the DNA. The repertoire has around 250,000 clones, less than 90% of them found once; the top ten carry 4.6%. This sequence originates from a man in his 60s who had recovered from COVID-19. The sequencing input was peripheral blood. V is TRBV30 and J is TRBJ2-6; D possibly corresponds to TRBD2 (5 bases). The CDR3 DNA sequence: TGTGCCTGGAGTGTAACCCTCGGAGGCAGAGGGTCTGGGGCCAACGTCCTGACTTTC. Translation: CAWSVTLGGRGSGANVLTF.